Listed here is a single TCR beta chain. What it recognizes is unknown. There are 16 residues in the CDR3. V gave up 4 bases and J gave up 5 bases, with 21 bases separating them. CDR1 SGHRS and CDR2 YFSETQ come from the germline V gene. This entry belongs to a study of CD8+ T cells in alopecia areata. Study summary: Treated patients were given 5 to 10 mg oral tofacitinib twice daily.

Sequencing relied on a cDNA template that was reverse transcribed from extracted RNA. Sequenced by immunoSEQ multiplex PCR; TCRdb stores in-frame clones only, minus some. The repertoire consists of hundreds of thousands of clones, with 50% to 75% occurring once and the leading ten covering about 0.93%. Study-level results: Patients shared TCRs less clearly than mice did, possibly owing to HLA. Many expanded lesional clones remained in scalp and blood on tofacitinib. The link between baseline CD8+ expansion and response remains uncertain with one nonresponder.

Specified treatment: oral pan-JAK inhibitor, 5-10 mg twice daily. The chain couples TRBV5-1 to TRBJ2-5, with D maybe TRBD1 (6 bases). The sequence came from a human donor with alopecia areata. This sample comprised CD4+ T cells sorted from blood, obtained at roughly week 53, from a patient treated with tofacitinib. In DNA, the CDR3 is TGCGCCAGCAGCAATCGGACAGTTCCAACCTCGGAGACCCAGTACTTC. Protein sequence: CASSNRTVPTSETQYF.